This TCR beta chain was documented in a study of blood T cell repertoires in COVID-19. Whole-study context: The cDNA or gDNA used as material had been derived from T cells, B-cell-depleted T cells, or PBMCs.

This clone was detected a few times. J gave up 2 bases and V 4 bases, and 5 bases lay outside the gene matches. CDR1 and CDR2 (germline): SGHRS, YFSETQ. CDR3 length: 16 residues. In the source study's methods: Amplification of reference gene primers provided the estimated nucleated cell counts. Generated by immunoSEQ multiplex PCR, the TCRdb table keeps only in-frame clones and is missing some. V and J calls and clone size are as listed in that table; D and trimming were resolved from the DNA. The top ten hold approximately 5.1% of the sample, which has nearly 200,000 clones, 84% seen once. This chain links TRBV5-1 with TRBJ1-6; 8 nucleotides match TRBD1. Specimen: peripheral blood. The source of this sequence is a woman aged 70-85 years with active or convalescent COVID-19. The CDR3 coding sequence is TGCGCCAGCAGCACTGGGACAGGTCCCTATAATTCACCCCTCCACTTT. This sequence encodes CASSTGTGPYNSPLHF.